This T cell receptor (beta chain) originates from a study of blood T cell repertoires in COVID-19. Here immunoSEQ multiplex PCR was the method, and the copy in TCRdb shows in-frame clones only, minus some. The table lists 200,000 or so clones, about nine tenths of them singletons, with 6.5% in the top ten. Germline CDR1 reads SGDLS; CDR2 reads YYNGEE. The V gene end was trimmed by 4 bases and the J gene end by 4 bases; junction bases not matched to a gene: 9. This CDR3 is 17 amino acids long. The receptor was derived from a man between 60 and 70 years old who had recovered from COVID-19. Sequencing was performed on peripheral blood. V is TRBV9 and J is TRBJ2-7, with 15 bases that match TRBD2. The CDR3 DNA is TGTGCCAGCAGCTTCGGACTAGCGGGAGGGGGGCAGTACGAGCAGTACTTC. The encoded protein is CASSFGLAGGGQYEQYF.